Below, one T cell receptor (beta chain) is given with its context. The antigen is unknown. These data come from a study of cytomegalovirus exposure and HLA in healthy donors. Study-level background: In an early release, HLA-typed donors contributed roughly 85 million unique TCR sequences.

These donors, healthy bone marrow donors, were studied. Trimming shortened V by 5 bases and J by 2 bases, and 18 bases separated the two germline ends. This CDR3 comprises 16 residues. CDR1 MDHEN and CDR2 SYDVKM come from the germline V gene. Whole-study findings and limits: With later analysis, a missense DCLRE1C variant became linked to TCR beta V- and J-gene trimming.

The primer mix had 60 Vbeta and 13 Jbeta primers. The repertoire was sequenced with immunoSEQ multiplex PCR; TCRdb's copy has only in-frame clones and lacks some. In the table there are some 170,000 clones, roughly 76% of which are singletons. The source material was PBMCs. The clonotype was recovered from a young woman in good health and CMV-seropositive. The chain employs TRBV28 and TRBJ1-2, with TRBD1 as a possible D gene (5 bases). The CDR3 coding sequence is TGTGCCAGCAGTCGAGCGCCGGGACTTAAAAACTATGGCTACACCTTC. Translated, it gives CASSRAPGLKNYGYTF.